This TCR beta chain emerged from a study of CD8+CD57+ T cells in acquired aplastic anemia. Profiles of TCR beta VDJ and CDR3 were generated from a genomic DNA template. A single record per CDR3 protein comes from TCRdb applying MiXCR to the reads. This table has about 150,000 distinct CDR3 sequences, less than 50% appearing once. CDR1 and CDR2 (germline): SNHLY, FYNNEI. The CDR3 totals 15 residues. Trimming cost V 6 bases and J 4 bases, with 16 bases left between them. CD8+CD57+ cell expansion had been shown by flow cytometry in patients chosen for sequencing. This chain connects TRBV2 to TRBJ2-1, with D perhaps matching TRBD1 (6 bases). The receptor's source is a human donor with aplastic anemia. Sequences were obtained from sorted CD4+, CD8+, or CD8+CD57+ T cells (not recorded which) from PBMCs. The CDR3 sequence: CASSSGQGDYNEQFF. The CDR3 region has the DNA TGTGCCAGCAGCTCGGGACAAGGGGATTACAATGAGCAGTTCTTC. Together with reference TRBV2 and TRBJ2-1, the CDR3 gives the full variable domain: EPEVTQTPSHQVTQMGQEVILRCVPISNHLYFYWYRQILGQKVEFLVSFYNNEISEKSEIFDDQFSVERPDGSNFTLKIRSTKLEDSAMYFCASSSGQGDYNEQFFGPGTRLTVL.